The rows below give T cell receptor beta chains drawn from one sample of a study of radiation and T cells in renal cell carcinoma. Produced via immunoSEQ multiplex PCR; TCRdb's table is partial and in-frame only. This table holds some 100,000 clones, approximately 83% found once. The material sequenced was blood, taken from a patient whose treatment included radiotherapy and nephrectomy. The receptors here all came from a man aged 55 to 69 with renal cell carcinoma. Each CDR3 is given with its conserved first and last residue. A D gene is named only where the DNA matches it firmly. Rows may omit the clone size; those that give it use once, few, many or a size class.

>TRBJ2-2|.|TRBV4-3|.
TGCGCCAGCAGCCTCCGGGCAGGAGGGACCGGGGAGCTGTTTTTT
CASSLRAGGTGELFF
>TRBJ2-4|.|TRBV10-2|once
TGCGCCAGCTCATCTAGCGAAAACATTCAGTACTTC
CASSSSENIQYF
>TRBJ2-1|.|TRBV2|.
TGTGCCAGCAGTTTGACAGTCCCGCGGGACGGGGAGCAGTTCTTC
CASSLTVPRDGEQFF
>TRBJ2-5|.|TRBV19|once
TGTGCCAGTAGTATACAGGGGGGCCCGTACCAAGAGACCCAGTACTTC
CASSIQGGPYQETQYF
>TRBJ1-2|.|TRBV6-6|few
TGTGCCAGCAGTTTGGGACTCTATGGCTACACCTTC
CASSLGLYGYTF
>TRBJ2-5|.|TRBV30|.
TGTGCCTGGAGTGTCAAGGTCCAATTCCAAGAGACCCAGTACTTC
CAWSVKVQFQETQYF
>TRBJ2-6|.|TRBV5-1|.
TGCGCCAGCAGCTGGGACGGCCAGACGGCCGGGGCCAACGTCCTGACTTTC
CASSWDGQTAGANVLTF
>TRBJ2-2|TRBD2|TRBV29-1|.
TGCAGCGTTAATGGACTAGCGGGATGGCACACCGGGGAGCTGTTTTTT
CSVNGLAGWHTGELFF
>TRBJ2-7|TRBD1|TRBV9|once
TGTGCCAGCAGCGTAGGGGGGGGACAGGGACCCTCCTACGAGCAGTACTTC
CASSVGGGQGPSYEQYF
>TRBJ2-4|.|TRBV5-1|.
TGCGCCAGCAGCTCCTCGGGTATGGACATTCAGTACTTC
CASSSSGMDIQYF
>TRBJ2-4|TRBD2|TRBV27|.
TGTGCCAGCAGTTTAGCGGGAGTGGCCAAAAACATTCAGTACTTC
CASSLAGVAKNIQYF
>TRBJ2-3|.|TRBV19|few
TGTGCCAGTAGTATGAGGGGGAGGCCTACAGATACGCAGTATTTT
CASSMRGRPTDTQYF
>TRBJ2-2|TRBD2|TRBV7-3|.
TGTGCCAGCAGCTTAAACCGTGCGGGAGGAGGCACCGGGGAGCTGTTTTTT
CASSLNRAGGGTGELFF
>TRBJ2-5|.|TRBV11-2|once
TGTGCCAGCAGCTTGGCCCGAAGGGAGACCCAGTACTTC
CASSLARRETQYF
>TRBJ1-2|TRBD1|TRBV2|.
TGTGCCAGCAGTTCGACAGGGAGCCCCTTTAACTATGGCTACACCTTC
CASSSTGSPFNYGYTF
>TRBJ2-2|.|TRBV5-5|few
TGTGCCAGCAGCTTGGGCGTTCAGGGGAAGACCGGGGAGCTGTTTTTT
CASSLGVQGKTGELFF
>TRBJ2-7|.|TRBV19|.
TGTGCCAGTAGCCATCTCACTAGTCCGCGAGCCCCCTACGAGCAGTACTTC
CASSHLTSPRAPYEQYF
>TRBJ2-1|.|TRBV29-1|.
TGCAGCGTTGTCGTTGAGGGCGGGCTAATGAATGAGCAGTTCTTC
CSVVVEGGLMNEQFF
>TRBJ2-7|.|TRBV21-1|once
TGTGCCAGCAGCAACCGCGGAGGGAGTTGCAAGGAGCAGTACTTC
CASSNRGGSCKEQYF
>TRBJ2-4|.|TRBV19|.
TGTGCCAGTAGTATAAGTATCGGTTGGGCCAAAAACATTCAGTACTTC
CASSISIGWAKNIQYF
>TRBJ2-2|TRBD2|TRBV10-3|.
TGTGCCATCAGTTCCGGGGGGACCGGGGAGCTGTTTTTT
CAISSGGTGELFF
>TRBJ1-1|.|TRBV28|.
TGTGCCAGCAGTTTGTTTGACAGGGAAGCTTTCTTT
CASSLFDREAFF
>TRBJ1-5|TRBD1|TRBV28|.
TGTGCCAGCAGTCTACAGGGGGGGACGGGACAGCCCCAGCATTTT
CASSLQGGTGQPQHF
>TRBJ2-7|.|TRBV4-1|few
TGCGCCAGCAGCCTAGGCGGGCCCTACGAGCAGTACTTC
CASSLGGPYEQYF
>TRBJ2-7|.|TRBV2|once
TGTGCCAGCAGTGAGTTCGCTAGCCGAACCTACGAGCAGTACTTC
CASSEFASRTYEQYF